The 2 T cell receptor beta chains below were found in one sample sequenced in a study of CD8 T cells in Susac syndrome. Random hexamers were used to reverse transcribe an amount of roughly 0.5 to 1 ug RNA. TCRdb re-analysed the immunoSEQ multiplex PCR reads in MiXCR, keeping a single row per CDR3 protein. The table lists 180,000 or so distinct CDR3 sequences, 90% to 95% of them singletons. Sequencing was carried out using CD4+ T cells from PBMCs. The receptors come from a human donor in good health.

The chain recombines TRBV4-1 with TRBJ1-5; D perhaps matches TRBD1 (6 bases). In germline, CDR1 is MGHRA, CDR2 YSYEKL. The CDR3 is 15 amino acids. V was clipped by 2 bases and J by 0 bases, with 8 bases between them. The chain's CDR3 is CASSQQGLSNQPQHF. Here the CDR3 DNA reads TGCGCCAGCAGCCAACAGGGGCTTAGCAATCAGCCCCAGCATTTT.

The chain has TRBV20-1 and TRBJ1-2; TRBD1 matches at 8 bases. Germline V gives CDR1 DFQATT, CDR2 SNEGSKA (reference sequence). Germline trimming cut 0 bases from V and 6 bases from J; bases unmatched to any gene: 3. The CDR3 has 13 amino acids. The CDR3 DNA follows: TGCAGTGCTAGAGAAAAGACAGGGGATGGCTACACCTTC. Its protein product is CSAREKTGDGYTF.